One and the same sample provided the 22 T cell receptor beta chains below, sequenced in a study of shared T cell receptors in the human thymus. Here immunoSEQ multiplex PCR was the method, and the copy in TCRdb shows in-frame clones only, minus some. This sample has about 660,000 clones, with roughly 90% found just once. These data also formed part of another study, on human thymus T cells.

The sequenced sample consisted of thymocytes. The origin of the receptors is a boy younger than two with a congenital heart defect.

This clone appeared a few times. The V call is TRBV5-5, the J call TRBJ2-1, with 8 bases lining up with TRBD2. The CDR3 has 15 amino acids. In germline, CDR1 is SGHKS, CDR2 YYEKEE (reference sequence). Trimming at V came to 3 bases and at J to 2 bases, leaving 4 bases not matched to a gene. The CDR3 nucleotides read TGTGCCAGCAGCTCACTAGCGGCGGCCTACAATGAGCAGTTCTTC. Translating gives CASSSLAAAYNEQFF. Drawing the rest from reference TRBV5-5 and TRBJ2-1, the complete variable domain is DAGVTQSPTHLIKTRGQQVTLRCSPISGHKSVSWYQQVLGQGPQFIFQYYEKEERGRGNFPDRFSARQFPNYSSELNVNALLLGDSALYLCASSSLAAAYNEQFFGPGTRLTVL.

This chain joins TRBV5-5 and TRBJ2-7, with TRBD2 identical over 8 bases. The V and J ends lost 6 bases and 4 bases, in that order; junction bases with no gene match: 12. Germline CDR1 and CDR2: SGHKS and YYEKEE (reference sequence). The CDR3 totals 15 residues. DNA for the CDR3: TGTGCCAGCAACCAGCGGGAGTCGGGGGCTTACGAGCAGTACTTC. Translation gives CASNQRESGAYEQYF.

The rearrangement uses TRBV21-1 and TRBJ1-4; the D call TRBD1 from the table was never checked on the DNA. TRBV21-1 corresponds to a pseudogene. The CDR3 sequence is 19 residues long. The CDR3 DNA reads TGTGCCAGCAGCAAATGGACAGGGGCCCCTACGGCAACTAATGAAAAACTGTTTTTT. This gives the protein CASSKWTGAPTATNEKLFF.

V is TRBV11-3 and J is TRBJ2-7, with 12 bases lining up with TRBD2. Looked up from germline, CDR1 is SGHNT and CDR2 is YENEEA. V shed 5 bases, J shed 6 bases, and the junction held 11 bases outside the gene matches. The CDR3 runs to 16 residues. CDR3 bases: TGTGCCAGCAGCCCTCCGCCTAGCGGGAGGGAGGGCGAGCAGTACTTC. This codes for CASSPPPSGREGEQYF.

In its sample, this clone was seen once. CDR3 protein: CASKGQPHQPQHF. Written as DNA, the CDR3 is TGCGCCAGCAAAGGACAGCCCCATCAGCCCCAGCATTTT. The V call is TRBV10-2, the J call TRBJ1-5; a possible D gene is TRBD1 (6 bases). Germline V CDR1 and CDR2: WSHSY, SAAADI. This CDR3 has 13 residues. V lost 7 bases, J lost 5 bases, and 12 bases lay in between.

The count of this clone is one. The chain links TRBV19 to TRBJ1-1; 9 bases map to TRBD1. Germline V CDR1 and CDR2: LNHDA, SQIVND (reference sequence). The CDR3 length is 16 residues. J lost 4 bases, V lost 2 bases, and 8 bases had no gene match. This chain's CDR3 is CASSIRGQGFFTEAFF. The CDR3 DNA reads TGTGCCAGTAGTATACGGGGACAGGGCTTTTTCACTGAAGCTTTCTTT.

The chain combines TRBV27 with TRBJ2-7; 7 bases agree with TRBD1. The CDR3 is 14 amino acids. Germline V gene data show CDR1 as MNHEY and CDR2 as SMNVEV (reference sequence). The ends lost 2 bases at V and 3 bases at J; junction bases unmatched: 4. For the CDR3, the DNA is TGTGCCAGCAGTTTACCAAACAGGGGCTACGAGCAGTACTTC. It encodes CASSLPNRGYEQYF.

In DNA, the CDR3 is TGTGCCAGCAGTGACCGAACAGGGGAGGCCGGGGAAAAACTGTTTTTT. It is translated as CASSDRTGEAGEKLFF. The chain joins TRBV6-1 to TRBJ1-4; 7 bases map to TRBD1. V shed 3 bases, J shed 8 bases, and the junction held 12 bases outside the gene matches. Germline assignment: CDR1 MNHNS and CDR2 SASEGT. The CDR3 extends over 16 amino acids.

The chain links TRBV7-9 to TRBJ1-1; perhaps TRBD1 as D (6 bases). The V gene's germline CDR1 is SEHNR and CDR2 FQNEAQ (reference sequence). This CDR3 is built from 14 residues. The V end was cut by 2 bases, the J end by 1 base, with 8 bases between. The CDR3 sequence is CASSLIQGNTEAFF. In DNA form, the CDR3 reads TGTGCCAGCAGCTTAATACAGGGGAACACTGAAGCTTTCTTT.

V and J are TRBV6-1 and TRBJ1-2, with 7 positions matching TRBD1. Trimming took 6 bases from V and 4 from J; bases not matched to a gene: 11. Germline V gene data show CDR1 as MNHNS and CDR2 as SASEGT. The CDR3 consists of 15 residues. CDR3 in DNA: TGTGCCAGCAGCTTCCACTCGGGACAGCTCTATGGCTACACCTTC. It encodes CASSFHSGQLYGYTF.

The V gene is TRBV11-3, the J gene TRBJ2-1; 8 nucleotides align to TRBD2. V shed 1 base, J shed 5 bases, and the junction held 7 bases outside the gene matches. Germline V CDR1 and CDR2: SGHNT, YENEEA. This CDR3 contains 16 residues. The CDR3 region has the DNA TGTGCCAGCAGCTTAGGAACGCTAGCGGGTAACAATGAGCAGTTCTTC. Its translation is CASSLGTLAGNNEQFF.

V and J are TRBV29-1 and TRBJ1-1; 8 bases map to TRBD1. The CDR3 spans 16 residues. Per the germline V gene, CDR1 is SQVTM and CDR2 is ANQGSEA. V trimming: 4 bases; J trimming: 1 base; junction bases outside the gene matches: 11. The CDR3 nucleotides read TGCAGCGTTGTGGGCCGACAGGGGTTTAGGAACACTGAAGCTTTCTTT. Encoded protein: CSVVGRQGFRNTEAFF.

This chain links TRBV6-5 with TRBJ2-5; D might be TRBD2 (6 bases). This CDR3 region has 13 residues. Trimming cost V 6 bases and J 2 bases, with 10 bases left between them. Germline V gene sequence: CDR1 MNHEY, CDR2 SVGAGI. The CDR3 here is CASRPGTQETQYF. The CDR3 coding sequence is TGTGCCAGCAGGCCCGGGACTCAAGAGACCCAGTACTTC.

J is TRBJ1-1 and V is TRBV19, with a weak D call TRBD1 (6 bases). The CDR3 length is 13 residues. The V gene lost 6 bases and the J gene lost 8 bases, with 16 bases spanning the gap. In germline, CDR1 is LNHDA, CDR2 SQIVND (reference sequence). The CDR3 DNA reads as TGTGCCAGTAGCCCCCCCACAGGGACGGAAGCTTTCTTT. Translation: CASSPPTGTEAFF.

The chain joins TRBV18 to TRBJ1-4, with 7 bases identical to TRBD1. CDR1 is KGHSH, CDR2 LQKENI, per germline. The CDR3 length is 13 residues. Germline trimming cut 5 bases from V and 8 bases from J; bases unmatched to any gene: 5. The CDR3 DNA sequence: TGTGCCAGCTCATACAGGGGCCCCGAAAAACTGTTTTTT. It codes for CASSYRGPEKLFF.

CDR3 loop: CASSLSGRRNNEQFF. As DNA, the CDR3 is TGCGCCAGCAGCCTTAGCGGGAGAAGGAACAATGAGCAGTTCTTC. This chain uses TRBV5-1 with TRBJ2-1; 9 bases match TRBD2. Germline CDR1 SGHRS, CDR2 YFSETQ. This CDR3 has 15 amino acids. Trimming took 4 bases from V and 5 from J; bases not matched to a gene: 7. Full variable domain (outside the CDR3, taken from reference TRBV5-1 and TRBJ2-1): KAGVTQTPRYLIKTRGQQVTLSCSPISGHRSVSWYQQTPGQGLQFLFEYFSETQRNKGNFPGRFSGRQFSNSRSEMNVSTLELGDSALYLCASSLSGRRNNEQFFGPGTRLTVL.

This clone has a single count. The rearrangement links TRBV19 to TRBJ2-2; 7 bases line up with TRBD2. The CDR3 contains 15 residues. Germline V gene sequence: CDR1 LNHDA, CDR2 SQIVND (reference sequence). J was trimmed by 0 bases and V by 3 bases; bases with no gene match: 1. The DNA of the CDR3 is TGTGCCAGTAGTATGACTAGCCCGAACACCGGGGAGCTGTTTTTT. Protein: CASSMTSPNTGELFF.

In this sample, this clone turned up once. This sequence joins TRBV29-1 and TRBJ2-5; D unresolved. Trimming pared 2 bases from V and 1 base from J, leaving 8 bases between. CDR1 is SQVTM, CDR2 ANQGSEA, per germline. This CDR3 contains 13 residues. The CDR3 sequence: CSVERQAQETQYF. The CDR3 region has the DNA TGCAGCGTTGAAAGGCAGGCCCAAGAGACCCAGTACTTC.

The V gene is TRBV7-2, the J gene TRBJ1-6; TRBD1 aligns across 7 bases. V shed 3 bases and J 5 bases; nucleotides not matched to a gene: 13. Germline V CDR1 and CDR2: SGHTA, FQGNSA. The CDR3 length is 18 residues. The CDR3 DNA follows: TGTGCCAGCAGCTTCGCTGTTCCGTCGGGACAGCATAATTCACCCCTCCACTTT. This codes for CASSFAVPSGQHNSPLHF.

The rearrangement links TRBV19 to TRBJ1-4; TRBD1 matches at 7 bases. This CDR3 contains 14 residues. V was clipped by 1 base and J by 7 bases; unmatched bases: 3. In germline, CDR1 is LNHDA, CDR2 SQIVND (reference sequence). The CDR3 DNA is TGTGCCAGTAGTATAGCCAGGGGGTCTGAAAAACTGTTTTTT. Translating it yields CASSIARGSEKLFF. Supplemented by reference TRBV19 and TRBJ1-4, the full variable domain reads DGGITQSPKYLFRKEGQNVTLSCEQNLNHDAMYWYRQDPGQGLRLIYYSQIVNDFQKGDIAEGYSVSREKKESFPLTVTSAQKNPTAFYLCASSIARGSEKLFFGSGTQLSVL.

This clone was found a few times. The chain employs TRBV9 and TRBJ1-4; the D gene is possibly TRBD1 (5 bases). The germline V and J ends were trimmed by 0 bases and 4 bases, with 13 bases remaining between them. Germline values: CDR1 SGDLS, CDR2 YYNGEE. CDR3 size: 16 residues. The CDR3, as DNA: TGTGCCAGCAGCGTAGGCCCGGGGGAGGGTAATGAAAAACTGTTTTTT. It translates to CASSVGPGEGNEKLFF.

The chain combines TRBV28 with TRBJ2-7; 7 positions match TRBD1. V gave up 3 bases and J gave up 8 bases; unmatched junction bases: 10. CDR3 size: 14 residues. Germline V lookup: CDR1 MDHEN, CDR2 SYDVKM. The DNA of the CDR3 is TGTGCCAGCAGTTTGAGGGGGCGAAGTCACAAGCAGTACTTC. Protein sequence: CASSLRGRSHKQYF.